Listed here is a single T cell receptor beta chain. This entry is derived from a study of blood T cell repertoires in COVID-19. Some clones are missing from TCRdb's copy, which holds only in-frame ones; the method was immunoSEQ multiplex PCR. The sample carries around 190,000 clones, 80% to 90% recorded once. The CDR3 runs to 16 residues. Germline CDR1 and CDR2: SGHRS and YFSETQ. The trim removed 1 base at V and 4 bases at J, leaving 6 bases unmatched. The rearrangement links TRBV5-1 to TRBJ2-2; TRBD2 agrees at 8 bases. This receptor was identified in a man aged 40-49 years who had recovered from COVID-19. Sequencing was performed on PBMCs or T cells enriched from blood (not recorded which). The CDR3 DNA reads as TGCGCCAGCAGCTTGAGAGCGGGAGACGGCACCGGGGAGCTGTTTTTT. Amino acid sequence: CASSLRAGDGTGELFF.